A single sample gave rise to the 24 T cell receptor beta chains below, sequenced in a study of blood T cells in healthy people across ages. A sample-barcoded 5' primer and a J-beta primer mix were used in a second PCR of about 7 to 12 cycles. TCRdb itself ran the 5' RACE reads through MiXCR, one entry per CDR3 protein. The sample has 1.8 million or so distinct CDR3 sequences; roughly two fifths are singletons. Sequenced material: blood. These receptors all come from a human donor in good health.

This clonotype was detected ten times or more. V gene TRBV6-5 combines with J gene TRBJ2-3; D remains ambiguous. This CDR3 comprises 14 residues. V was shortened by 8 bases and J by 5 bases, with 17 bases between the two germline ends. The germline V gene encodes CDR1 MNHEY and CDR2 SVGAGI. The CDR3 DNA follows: TGTGCCAGCCTGAGATGGCGAAATGGAGATACGCAGTATTTT. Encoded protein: CASLRWRNGDTQYF.

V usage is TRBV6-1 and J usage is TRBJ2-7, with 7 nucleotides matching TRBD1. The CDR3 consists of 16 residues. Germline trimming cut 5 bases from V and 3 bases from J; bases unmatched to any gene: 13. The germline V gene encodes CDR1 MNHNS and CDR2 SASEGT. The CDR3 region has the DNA TGTGCCAGCAGTCCAAACAGGGGTCGTCCAAACTACGAGCAGTACTTC. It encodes CASSPNRGRPNYEQYF.

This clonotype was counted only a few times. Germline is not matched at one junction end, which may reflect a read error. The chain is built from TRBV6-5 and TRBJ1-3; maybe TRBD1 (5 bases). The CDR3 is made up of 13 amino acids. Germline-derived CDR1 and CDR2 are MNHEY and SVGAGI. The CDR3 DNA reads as TGTGCCAGCAGTTACCAGAGGGGAAACACCAGATATTTT. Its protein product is CASSYQRGNTRYF.

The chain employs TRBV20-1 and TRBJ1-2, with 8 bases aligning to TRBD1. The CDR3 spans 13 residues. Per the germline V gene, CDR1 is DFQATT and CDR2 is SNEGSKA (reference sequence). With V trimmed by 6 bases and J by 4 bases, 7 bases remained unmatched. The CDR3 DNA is TGCAGTGCACGTCCGGGACAGGTCTATGGCTACACCTTC. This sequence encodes CSARPGQVYGYTF.

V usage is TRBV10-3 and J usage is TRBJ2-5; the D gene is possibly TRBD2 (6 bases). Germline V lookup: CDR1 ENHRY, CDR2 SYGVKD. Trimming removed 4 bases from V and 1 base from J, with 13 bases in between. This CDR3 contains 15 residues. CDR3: CAISGLNGGQETQYF. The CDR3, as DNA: TGTGCCATCAGTGGGCTAAACGGGGGCCAAGAGACCCAGTACTTC.

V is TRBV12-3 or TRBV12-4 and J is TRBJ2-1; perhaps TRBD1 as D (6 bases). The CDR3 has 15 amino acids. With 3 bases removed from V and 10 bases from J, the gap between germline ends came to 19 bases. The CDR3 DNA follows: TGTGCCAGCAGTTTTCAAGGGGGTAGGGACATGGAGCAGTTCTTC. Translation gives CASSFQGGRDMEQFF.

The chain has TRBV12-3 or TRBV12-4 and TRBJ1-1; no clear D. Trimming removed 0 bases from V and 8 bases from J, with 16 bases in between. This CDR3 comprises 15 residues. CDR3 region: CASSLAQPVLLEAFF. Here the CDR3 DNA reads TGTGCCAGCAGTTTAGCGCAGCCGGTCTTACTGGAAGCTTTCTTT.

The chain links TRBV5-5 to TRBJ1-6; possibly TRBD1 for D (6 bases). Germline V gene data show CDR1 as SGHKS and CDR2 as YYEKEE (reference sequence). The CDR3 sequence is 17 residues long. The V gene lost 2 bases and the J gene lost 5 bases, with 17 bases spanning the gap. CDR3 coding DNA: TGTGCCAGCAGCTTTCGAACAGGGAGGTTGAATAATTCACCCCTCCACTTT. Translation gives CASSFRTGRLNNSPLHF.

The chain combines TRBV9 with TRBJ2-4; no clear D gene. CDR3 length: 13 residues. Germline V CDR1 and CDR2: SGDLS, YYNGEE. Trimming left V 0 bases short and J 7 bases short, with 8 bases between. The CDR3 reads CASSVGPANIQYF. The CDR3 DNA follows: TGTGCCAGCAGCGTAGGTCCTGCCAACATTCAGTACTTC. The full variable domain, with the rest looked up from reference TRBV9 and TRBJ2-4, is DSGVTQTPKHLITATGQRVTLRCSPRSGDLSVYWYQQSLDQGLQFLIQYYNGEERAKGNILERFSAQQFPDLHSELNLSSLELGDSALYFCASSVGPANIQYFGAGTRLSVL.

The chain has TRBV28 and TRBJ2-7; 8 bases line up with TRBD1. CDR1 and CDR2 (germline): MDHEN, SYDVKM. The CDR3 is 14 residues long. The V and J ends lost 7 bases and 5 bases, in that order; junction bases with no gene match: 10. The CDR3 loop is CASNVQGTGNEQYF. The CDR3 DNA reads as TGTGCCAGCAACGTACAAGGGACAGGTAACGAGCAGTACTTC.

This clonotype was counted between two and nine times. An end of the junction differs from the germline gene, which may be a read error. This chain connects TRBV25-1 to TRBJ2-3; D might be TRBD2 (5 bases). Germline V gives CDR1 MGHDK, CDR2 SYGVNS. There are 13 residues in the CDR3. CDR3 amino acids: CASRDYATDTQYF. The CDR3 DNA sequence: TGTGCCAGCCGTGACTATGCCACAGATACGCAGTATTTT.

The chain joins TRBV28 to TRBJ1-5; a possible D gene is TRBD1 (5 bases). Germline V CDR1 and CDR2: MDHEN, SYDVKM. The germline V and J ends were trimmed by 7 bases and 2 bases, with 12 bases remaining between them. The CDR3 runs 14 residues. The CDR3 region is CASTLRGGNQPQHF. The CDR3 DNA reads TGTGCCAGCACGTTACGGGGGGGCAATCAGCCCCAGCATTTT.

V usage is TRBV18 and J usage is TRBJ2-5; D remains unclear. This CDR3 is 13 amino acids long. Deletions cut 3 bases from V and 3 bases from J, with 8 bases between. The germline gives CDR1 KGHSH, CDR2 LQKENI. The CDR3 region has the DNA TGTGCCAGCTCACCGTCCCAGGAAGAGACCCAGTACTTC. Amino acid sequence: CASSPSQEETQYF.

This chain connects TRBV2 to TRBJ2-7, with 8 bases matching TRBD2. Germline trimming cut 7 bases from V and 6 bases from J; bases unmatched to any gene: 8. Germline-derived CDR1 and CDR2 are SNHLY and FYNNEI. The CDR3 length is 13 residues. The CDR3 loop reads CASKSGGLVEQYF. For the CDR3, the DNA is TGTGCCAGCAAGAGCGGGGGCCTAGTCGAGCAGTACTTC.

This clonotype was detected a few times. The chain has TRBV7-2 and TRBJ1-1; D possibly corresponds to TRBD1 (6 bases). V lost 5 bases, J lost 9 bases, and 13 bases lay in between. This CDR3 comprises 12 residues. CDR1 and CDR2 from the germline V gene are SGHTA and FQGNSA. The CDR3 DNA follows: TGTGCCAGCAGCCTCTCCGGGACACAAGCTTTCTTT. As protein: CASSLSGTQAFF.

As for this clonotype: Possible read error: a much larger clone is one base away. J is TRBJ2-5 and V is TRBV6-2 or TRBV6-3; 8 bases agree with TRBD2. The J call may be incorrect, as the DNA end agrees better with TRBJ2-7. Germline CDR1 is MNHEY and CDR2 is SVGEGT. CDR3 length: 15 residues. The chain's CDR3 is CASSRSGGPLYEQYF. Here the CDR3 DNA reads TGTGCCAGCAGTCGGAGCGGGGGCCCCCTCTACGAGCAGTACTTC.

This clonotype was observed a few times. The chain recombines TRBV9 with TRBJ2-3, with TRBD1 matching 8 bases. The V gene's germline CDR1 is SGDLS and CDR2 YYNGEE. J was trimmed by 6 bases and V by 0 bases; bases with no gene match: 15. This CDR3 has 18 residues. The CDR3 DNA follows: TGTGCCAGCAGCGTAGAGGGGACAGGACCCCTTAGTCGGGATACGCAGTATTTT. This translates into CASSVEGTGPLSRDTQYF.

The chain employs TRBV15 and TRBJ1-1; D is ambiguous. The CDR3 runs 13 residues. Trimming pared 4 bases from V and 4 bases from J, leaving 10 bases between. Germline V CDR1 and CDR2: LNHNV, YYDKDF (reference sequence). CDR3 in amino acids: CATSTEVATEAFF. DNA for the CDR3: TGTGCCACCAGCACGGAGGTAGCCACTGAAGCTTTCTTT. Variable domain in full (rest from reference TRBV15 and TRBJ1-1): DAMVIQNPRYQVTQFGKPVTLSCSQTLNHNVMYWYQQKSSQAPKLLFHYYDKDFNNEADTPDNFQSRRPNTSFCFLDIRSPGLGDTAMYLCATSTEVATEAFFGQGTRLTVV.

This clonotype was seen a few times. The chain's CDR3 is CASSSRTSGGLDTQYF. The CDR3 nucleotides are TGTGCCAGCAGTTCAAGGACTAGCGGGGGGCTAGATACGCAGTATTTT. The V call is TRBV6-2 or TRBV6-3, the J call TRBJ2-3; the match to TRBD2 covers 14 bases. This CDR3 has 16 amino acids. The germline V gene has CDR1 MNHEY and CDR2 SVGEGT. The V segment lost 4 bases and the J segment 5 bases; nucleotides outside the gene matches: 5.

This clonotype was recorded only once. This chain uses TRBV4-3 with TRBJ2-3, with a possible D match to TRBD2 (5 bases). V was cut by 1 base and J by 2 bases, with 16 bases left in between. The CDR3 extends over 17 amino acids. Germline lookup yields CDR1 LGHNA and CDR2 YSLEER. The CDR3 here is CASSQGFRAAYTDTQYF. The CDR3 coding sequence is TGCGCCAGCAGCCAAGGATTCCGAGCGGCGTACACAGATACGCAGTATTTT.

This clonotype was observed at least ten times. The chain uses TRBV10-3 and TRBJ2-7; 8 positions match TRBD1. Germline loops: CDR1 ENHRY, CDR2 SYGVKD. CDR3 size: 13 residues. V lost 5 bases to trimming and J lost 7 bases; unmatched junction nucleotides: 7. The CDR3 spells CAISRTGTDEQYF. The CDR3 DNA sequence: TGTGCCATCAGTAGGACAGGGACTGATGAGCAGTACTTC.

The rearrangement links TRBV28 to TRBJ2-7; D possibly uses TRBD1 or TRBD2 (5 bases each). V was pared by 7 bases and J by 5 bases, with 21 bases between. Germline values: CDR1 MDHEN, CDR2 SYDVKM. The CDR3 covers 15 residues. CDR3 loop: CASTPRSVGTDEQYF. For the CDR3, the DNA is TGTGCCAGCACTCCTCGTTCGGTCGGGACGGACGAGCAGTACTTC.

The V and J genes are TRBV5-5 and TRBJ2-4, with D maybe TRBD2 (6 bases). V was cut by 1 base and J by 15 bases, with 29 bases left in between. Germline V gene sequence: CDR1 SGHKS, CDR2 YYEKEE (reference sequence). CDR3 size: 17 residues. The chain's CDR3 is CASSLSIGTQALFYGYF. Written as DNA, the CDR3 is TGTGCCAGCAGCTTGAGCATTGGGACTCAGGCGCTCTTCTATGGGTACTTC.

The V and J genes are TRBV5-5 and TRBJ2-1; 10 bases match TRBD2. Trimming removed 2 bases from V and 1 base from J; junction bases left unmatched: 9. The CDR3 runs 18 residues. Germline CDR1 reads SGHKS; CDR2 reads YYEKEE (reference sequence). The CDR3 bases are TGTGCCAGCAGCTTAGCGGGGGGGCCTGTTAGGTCCTACAATGAGCAGTTCTTC. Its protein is CASSLAGGPVRSYNEQFF.